The 14 T cell receptor beta chains presented below share a single source sample, sequenced in a study of T cells in women clearing cervical HPV infection. The repertoire was sequenced with immunoSEQ multiplex PCR; TCRdb's copy has only in-frame clones and lacks some. The sample is made up of roughly 40,000 clones, and the top ten hold approximately 1.3% of it. The sequenced sample consisted of blood buffy coat. The receptors were gathered from a woman aged 18 to 75 with a cervical HPV16 infection that either progressed to CIN3+ or cleared (not recorded which).

On this clone: The read ends 3 residues before the CDR3 terminus; that terminus is restored from the germline J gene. The rearrangement links TRBV2 to TRBJ2-2, with D possibly being TRBD1 (5 bases). There are 15 residues in the CDR3. Germline lookup yields CDR1 SNHLY and CDR2 FYNNEI. The sequenced part of the CDR3 DNA is TGTGCCAGCGAGAGAGGCCAAGAAGGGGCCAACGTG. Translating it yields CASERGQEGANV. The CDR3 in its entirety is CASERGQEGANVLFF.

In regard to this clone: The sequence runs out 3 residues before the end of the CDR3; the remainder is reconstructed from the germline J gene. The V and J genes are TRBV6-2 or TRBV6-3 and TRBJ2-5, with D tentatively TRBD1 (5 bases). This CDR3 is 15 amino acids long. The ends were cut back, 2 bases at V and 4 bases at J, with 14 bases in the middle. Germline V lookup: CDR1 MNHEY, CDR2 SVGEGT. Incomplete CDR3 DNA: TGTGCCAGCAGTTACGGGCAGGGTGGTTTAGAGACC. It codes for CASSYGQGGLET. The whole CDR3 protein reads CASSYGQGGLETQYF.

Concerning this clone itself: The sequence runs out 3 residues before the end of the CDR3; the remainder is reconstructed from the germline J gene. The chain uses TRBV7-2 and TRBJ1-1, with a weak D call TRBD1 (5 bases). Per germline, CDR1 SGHTA and CDR2 FQGNSA. The CDR3 covers 13 residues. Trimming removed 5 bases from V and 3 bases from J, with 10 bases in between. CDR3 residues: CASSLLGHTEAFF. The covered CDR3 bases are TGTGCCAGCAGCCTTCTGGGGCACACTGAA.

On this clone itself: The CDR3 end lies 3 residues beyond the end of the read and is filled in from the germline J gene. The chain uses TRBV2 and TRBJ2-1; 10 bases line up with TRBD2. This CDR3 is built from 15 residues. The germline V gene has CDR1 SNHLY and CDR2 FYNNEI. Trimming took 7 bases from V and 6 from J; bases not matched to a gene: 9. The CDR3: CASTVGTSAFNEQFF. CDR3 DNA (partial): TGTGCCAGCACAGTCGGGACTAGCGCGTTCAATGAG.

Note on this clone: The read is 3 residues too short to cover the CDR3 end, so that end is filled in from the germline J gene. This chain connects TRBV6-1 to TRBJ2-7, with TRBD2 identical over 9 bases. The CDR3 sequence is 15 residues long. Germline CDR1 reads MNHNS; CDR2 reads SASEGT. V dropped 4 bases and J dropped 6; count of bases not matched to a gene: 10. The part of the CDR3 DNA that was read is TGTGCCAGCAGTGGGGGGGCTAGCGGGATAGTCGAG. It yields the protein CASSGGASGIVE. The CDR3 reads in full as CASSGGASGIVEQYF.

As for this clone: Coverage ceases 3 residues before the CDR3 finishes, and the germline J gene fills in the end. The genes are TRBV19 and TRBJ2-3, with 10 bases aligning to TRBD2. Germline-derived CDR1 and CDR2 are LNHDA and SQIVND (reference sequence). CDR3 length: 17 amino acids. Partial CDR3 DNA: TGTGCCAGTAGTCCCCACCCTAGCGGGGGTAGCCAAGAGACG. Amino acid sequence: CASSPHPSGGSQET. The whole CDR3 sequence is CASSPHPSGGSQETQYF. Filled out from reference TRBV19 and TRBJ2-3, the complete variable domain reads DGGITQSPKYLFRKEGQNVTLSCEQNLNHDAMYWYRQDPGQGLRLIYYSQIVNDFQKGDIAEGYSVSREKKESFPLTVTSAQKNPTAFYLCASSPHPSGGSQETQYFGPGTRLTVL.

As for this clone: The read is 3 residues too short to cover the CDR3 end, so that end is filled in from the germline J gene. The chain uses TRBV7-9 and TRBJ2-3; D might be TRBD1 (6 bases). Germline V gene lookup returns CDR1 SEHNR and CDR2 FQNEAQ (reference sequence). There are 15 residues in the CDR3. CDR3 bases read: TGTGCCAGCAGCTTAGGGGGGCAGCGCCAAGAGACG. Its protein product is CASSLGGQRQET. The entire CDR3 sequence reads CASSLGGQRQETQYF.

In regard to this clone: The CDR3 end lies 3 residues beyond the end of the read and is filled in from the germline J gene. This sequence joins TRBV18 and TRBJ2-2; D gene ambiguous. The V end was cut by 2 bases, the J end by 0 bases, with 10 bases between. Germline V CDR1 and CDR2: KGHSH, LQKENI. CDR3 length: 16 amino acids. CDR3 in amino acids: CASSPILVTNTGELFF. The DNA read from the CDR3 is TGTGCCAGCTCACCAATCCTAGTGACGAACACCGGGGAG.

Concerning this clone: The read ends 3 residues before the CDR3 terminus; that terminus is restored from the germline J gene. The V and J genes are TRBV19 and TRBJ2-6; TRBD1 aligns across 9 bases. The J segment lost 4 bases and the V segment lost 9 bases, leaving 10 bases of the junction unmatched. Germline V gene lookup returns CDR1 LNHDA and CDR2 SQIVND (reference sequence). The CDR3 is 16 amino acids. CDR3 bases read: TGTGCCAGCTCGGACAGGGGAAGTGCCGGGGCCAACGTC. This translates into CASSDRGSAGANV. The complete CDR3 protein is CASSDRGSAGANVLTF.

As regards this clone: The sequence runs out 3 residues before the end of the CDR3; the remainder is reconstructed from the germline J gene. The chain is built from TRBV18 and TRBJ2-1; 7 bases map to TRBD2. V was clipped by 3 bases and J by 0 bases; unmatched bases: 2. The CDR3 is 15 residues long. Looked up from germline, CDR1 is KGHSH and CDR2 is LQKENI. The CDR3 protein is CASSPLAASYNEQFF. CDR3 DNA (partial): TGTGCCAGCTCACCCCTAGCGGCCTCCTACAATGAG.

With respect to this clone: The same CDR3 also results from other DNA sequences found in this sample. The sequenced CDR3 bases are TGTGCCAGCAGCTTAAACGGAGACAGTAGTGGA. Amino acid sequence: CASSLNGDSSG. The whole CDR3 is CASSLNGDSSGYTF. The V call is TRBV7-3, the J call TRBJ1-2; the D gene is possibly TRBD1 (5 bases). Coverage ceases 3 residues before the CDR3 finishes, and the germline J gene fills in the end. Germline V gene data show CDR1 as SGHTA and CDR2 as FQGTGA. CDR3 length: 14 amino acids. Full variable domain (missing parts from reference TRBV7-3 and TRBJ1-2): GAGVSQTPSNKVTEKGKYVELRCDPISGHTALYWYRQSLGQGPEFLIYFQGTGAADDSGLPNDRFFAVRPEGSVSTLKIQRTERGDSAVYLCASSLNGDSSGYTFGSGTRLTVV.

In regard to this clone: The CDR3 goes on 3 residues after the read ends, and that part is filled in from the germline J gene. The chain links TRBV18 to TRBJ1-2; no reliable D call. CDR1 and CDR2 from the germline V gene are KGHSH and LQKENI. This CDR3 is 15 amino acids long. Partial CDR3 DNA: TGTGCCAGCTCTCTCGAGGGCAACAAGGGCTACGAC. Protein product: CASSLEGNKGYD. The entire CDR3 sequence reads CASSLEGNKGYDYTF.

Notes on this clone: The CDR3 is cut off 3 residues early in the read; its end comes from the germline J gene. The V and J genes are TRBV7-3 and TRBJ2-5; the match to TRBD2 covers 9 bases. V was pared by 5 bases and J by 5 bases, with 6 bases of the junction left unmatched. Germline CDR1 and CDR2: SGHTA and FQGTGA. The CDR3 consists of 14 residues. The CDR3 DNA, read in part, is TGTGCCAGCAGCCGCGGGGGGGCCAAGGAGACC. Translated: CASSRGGAKET. In full, the CDR3 reads CASSRGGAKETQYF. Combining the CDR3 with reference TRBV7-3 and TRBJ2-5 gives the whole variable domain GAGVSQTPSNKVTEKGKYVELRCDPISGHTALYWYRQSLGQGPEFLIYFQGTGAADDSGLPNDRFFAVRPEGSVSTLKIQRTERGDSAVYLCASSRGGAKETQYFGPGTRLLVL.

Turning to this clone: The read finishes 3 residues shy of the CDR3 end, and the germline J gene is used to complete it. V gene TRBV9 combines with J gene TRBJ2-7, with a weak D call TRBD1 (6 bases). Per the germline V gene, CDR1 is SGDLS and CDR2 is YYNGEE. The CDR3 is made up of 15 amino acids. Trimming cost V 0 bases and J 1 base, with 11 bases left between them. Partial CDR3 DNA: TGTGCCAGCAGCGTAGGGGGACATCGTTCCTACGAG. This gives the protein CASSVGGHRSYE. From start to end, the CDR3 is CASSVGGHRSYEQYF.